This is a list of T cell receptor beta chains from one sample in a study of blood T cell repertoires in COVID-19. Measured with immunoSEQ multiplex PCR; TCRdb has only the in-frame clones, and not every one. The profile covers approximately 40,000 clones, with roughly 90% appearing a single time and around 20% taken by the ten largest. Sequencing was done on a sample of peripheral blood. These TCRs come from a man between 60 and 70 years old with acute or convalescent COVID-19. Both conserved end residues are part of each CDR3. Fields, in order: V gene, CDR3 protein.

TRBV12-3/TRBV12-4,CASSPGLAGGQFF
TRBV7-2,CASSLGDRQPQHF
TRBV6-1,CASSGFYGSGADTQYF
TRBV12-3/TRBV12-4,CASSLQGTTEAFF
TRBV11-2,CASSNIRDTRGEQFF
TRBV28,CASSSTGQGGYTF
TRBV18,CASSPGQTQTYGYTF
TRBV10-1,CASSAGLAGSGYEQYF
TRBV2,CASSEVPVSTDTQYF
TRBV5-4,CASSGGGALFF
TRBV7-9,CASTRTANEKLFF
TRBV25-1,CASSDNYNSPLHF
TRBV24-1,CATSDPELGGRGYNEQFF
TRBV19,CASSLTSYTEAFF
TRBV15,CATSPELARGNQPQHF
TRBV4-1,CASSQYTSRGPNEQYF
TRBV9,CASSPTGQGRQETQYF
TRBV14,CASSQEQALNEQYF
TRBV3-1/TRBV3-2,CASSEPQGGFGYTF
TRBV24-1,CATSKGQDTEAFF
TRBV7-2,CASSLAGTANSPLHF
TRBV19,CASSLLSYGYTF
TRBV19,CASSIARTGISSGELFF
TRBV5-1,CASLGTSGNNEQFF
TRBV24-1,CATSDKTGGARVGNEQFF
TRBV15,CATSRDRGDEKLFF
TRBV7-9,CASSKIGQRNTIYF
TRBV5-1,CASSSTTTGTGGITDTQYF
TRBV28,CASSATGTGGGVQPQHF
TRBV2,CASSWQVRSPLHF
TRBV30,CAWSAGVYGYTF
TRBV20-1,CSARSGTKAFF
TRBV7-2,CASSLWASGANVLTF
TRBV19,CASTVDEGVGTEAFF
TRBV6-4,CASSAQMNTEAFF
TRBV6-5,CASSYDGQGANSPLHF
TRBV14,CASSPPSGRAYYNEQFF
TRBV28,CASSLQTNTEAFF
TRBV7-2,CASSSTKLTGSTRYGYTF
TRBV14,CASSQVGAGGYTF